This TCR beta chain was documented in a study of blood T cell repertoires in COVID-19 (dated by TCRdb to about 2020). Regarding the study in general: Samples from collaborators originated in the United States, Italy and Spain and spanned both the acute and convalescent phases of COVID-19. The material from the prospective study consisted of cDNA or gDNA derived from T cells, B-cell-depleted T cells, or PBMCs. The dataset comprised deeply sampled blood TCRbeta repertoires from subjects exposed to, actively infected with, or recovered from COVID-19. A freely available public database, intended as a resource for researchers studying the immune response to SARS-CoV-2, is where the repertoires were released. The samples were drawn from two sources: the first 160 participants of the ongoing ImmuneRACE study, and fewer than 1,500 subjects contributed by 6 global collaborators. The sample metadata nearly always contained a de-identified subject ID, COVID-19 status, age in years and sex. Where available, HLA class I and class II types were obtained from metadata supplied by the sample provider rather than from assay-based typing.

This clone has a single count. Its antigen is currently not known. Nothing much larger sits one base from this clone, and base qualities are not available. Findings and caveats that apply to the study as a whole: The quantity of clinical and demographic metadata differed by source and by participant and was supplied without curation.

Each collaborating institution followed its own protocols to collect whole blood in K2EDTA tubes. For TCRbeta analysis, collaborator samples were shipped as frozen whole blood, as isolated PBMCs, or as DNA extracted from either sample type. V and J are trimmed by 2 bases and 4 bases, and the gene matches miss 6 bases of the junction. The CDR3 contains 15 residues, cysteine and phenylalanine counted. CDR3 DNA only is kept here, 45 bases in frame from base 1. CDR1 and CDR2, looked up from the germline V gene, are SGHRS and YFSETQ. TCRbeta CDR3 regions were amplified from genomic DNA by means of the immunoSEQ Assay, a bias-controlled multiplex PCR. The paper's data handling went like this. Nucleated cell counts per sample were estimated from amplification of reference gene primers within the assay. To quantify the absolute abundance of each unique TCRbeta CDR3 rearrangement, sequence reads were collapsed and filtered. For each sample, productive Simpson clonality was calculated as the square root of Simpson's diversity index across productive rearrangements. TCRdb holds this immuneACCESS table with in-frame rearrangements only. Some clones are missing; in checked studies, unresolved V genes explain under half, and the rest has no known cause. D and trimming were read from the DNA, whereas the V and J calls and clone size are those reported in that table. The sample has more than 80,000 clones on record, around 88% of them singletons. The ten largest make up around 7.8% of the sample.

The V and J genes are TRBV5-1 and TRBJ2-5, and 9 junctional nucleotides match TRBD1. The specimen sequenced was peripheral blood. The TCR sequence derives from a man aged 45-60 years with active COVID-19. The CDR3: CASSLQGAKAETQYF. The DNA reads as follows: TGCGCCAGCAGCTTACAGGGGGCAAAGGCAGAGACCCAGTACTTC.